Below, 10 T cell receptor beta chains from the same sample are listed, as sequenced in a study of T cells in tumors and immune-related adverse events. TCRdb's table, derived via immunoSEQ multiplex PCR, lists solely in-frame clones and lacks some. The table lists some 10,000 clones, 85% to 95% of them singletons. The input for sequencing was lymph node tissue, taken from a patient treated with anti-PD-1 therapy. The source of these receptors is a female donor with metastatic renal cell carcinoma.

The CDR3 protein is CASSAQGADNSPLHF. The CDR3 DNA reads TGTGCCAGCAGCGCTCAGGGGGCGGATAATTCACCCCTCCACTTT. The gene calls are TRBV7-9 and TRBJ1-6; 8 nucleotides align to TRBD1. Germline-derived CDR1 and CDR2 are SEHNR and FQNEAQ (reference sequence). The CDR3 length is 15 residues. The ends lost 5 bases at V and 5 bases at J; junction bases unmatched: 5.

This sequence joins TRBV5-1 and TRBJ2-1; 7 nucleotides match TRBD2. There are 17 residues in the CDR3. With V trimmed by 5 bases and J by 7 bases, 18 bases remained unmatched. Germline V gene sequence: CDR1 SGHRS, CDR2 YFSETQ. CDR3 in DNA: TGCGCCAGCAGTGGAGGGAGGGCCCAAATGCGCTCTAATGAGCAGTTCTTC. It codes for CASSGGRAQMRSNEQFF.

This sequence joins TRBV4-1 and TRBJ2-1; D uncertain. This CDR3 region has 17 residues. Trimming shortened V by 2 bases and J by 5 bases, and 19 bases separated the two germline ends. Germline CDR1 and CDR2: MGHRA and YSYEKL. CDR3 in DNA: TGCGCCAGCAGCCAACTAATTCTACAATCACGGGACAATGAGCAGTTCTTC. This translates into CASSQLILQSRDNEQFF.

Written as DNA, the CDR3 is TGTGCCACCAGCGTAACTTATAATTCACCCCTCCACTTT. Protein product: CATSVTYNSPLHF. J is TRBJ1-6 and V is TRBV15; no reliable D call. V lost 5 bases, J lost 4 bases, and 6 bases lay in between. The CDR3 loop spans 13 amino acids. Germline CDR1 is LNHNV and CDR2 is YYDKDF (reference sequence).

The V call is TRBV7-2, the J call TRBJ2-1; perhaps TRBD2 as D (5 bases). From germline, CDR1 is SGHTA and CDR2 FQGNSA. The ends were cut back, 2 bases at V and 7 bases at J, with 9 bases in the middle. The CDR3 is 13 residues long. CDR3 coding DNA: TGTGCCAGCAGCTTAAGCGGAGCAAATGAGCAGTTCTTC. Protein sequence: CASSLSGANEQFF.

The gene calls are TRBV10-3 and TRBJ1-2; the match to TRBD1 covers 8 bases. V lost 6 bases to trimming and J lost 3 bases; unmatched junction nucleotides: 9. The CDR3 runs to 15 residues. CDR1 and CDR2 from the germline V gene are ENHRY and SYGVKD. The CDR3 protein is CAISDKQGGDYGYTF. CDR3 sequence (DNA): TGTGCCATCAGCGACAAACAGGGGGGTGACTATGGCTACACCTTC.

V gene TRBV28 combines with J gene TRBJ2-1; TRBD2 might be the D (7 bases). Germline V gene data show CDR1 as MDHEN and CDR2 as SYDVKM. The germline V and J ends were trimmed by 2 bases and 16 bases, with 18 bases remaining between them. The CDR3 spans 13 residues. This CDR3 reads CASSLRGEGRFFF. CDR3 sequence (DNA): TGTGCCAGCAGTTTAAGGGGGGAGGGCCGGTTCTTCTTC.

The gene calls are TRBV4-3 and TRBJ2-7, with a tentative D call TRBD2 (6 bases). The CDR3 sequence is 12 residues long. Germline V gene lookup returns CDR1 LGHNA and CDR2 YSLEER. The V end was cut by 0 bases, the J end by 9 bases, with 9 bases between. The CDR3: CASSQDAGPQYF. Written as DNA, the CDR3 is TGCGCCAGCAGCCAAGATGCGGGGCCGCAGTACTTC.

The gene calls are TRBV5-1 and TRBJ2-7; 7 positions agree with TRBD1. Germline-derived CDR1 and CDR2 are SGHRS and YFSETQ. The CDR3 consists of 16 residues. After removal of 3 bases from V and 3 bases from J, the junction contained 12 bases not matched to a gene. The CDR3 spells CASSSPSGTDNYEQYF. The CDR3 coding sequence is TGCGCCAGCAGCTCCCCCTCAGGGACAGACAACTACGAGCAGTACTTC.

CDR3 coding DNA: TGTGCCAGCAGTTTTAGGCCACAGGGTGGGACTGAAGCTTTCTTT. This encodes CASSFRPQGGTEAFF. This chain links TRBV27 with TRBJ1-1, with D possibly TRBD1 on 6 matching bases. Trimming removed 3 bases from V and 5 bases from J, with 16 bases in between. There are 15 residues in the CDR3. CDR1 and CDR2 from the germline V gene are MNHEY and SMNVEV (reference sequence).